This TCR beta chain was retrieved from a study of blood T cells in healthy people across ages. Together with a sample-barcoded 5' primer, a J-beta primer mix was included in a second PCR lasting about 6 to 11 cycles. Template switching added a 12-random-nucleotide identifier to every cDNA molecule. TCRdb fed the 5' RACE reads into MiXCR, producing one record per CDR3 protein. This table holds approximately 690,000 distinct CDR3 sequences, 58% found once. Samples each yielded at least 6 micrograms of total RNA. The CDR3 length is 14 residues. Germline CDR1 and CDR2: MNHNS and SASEGT. The trim removed 6 bases at V and 5 bases at J, leaving 6 bases unmatched. Findings of the study overall: With naive T cell percentage, TCR beta diversity showed a strong correlation.

This clonotype has just one count. Its matching antigen is unknown. The chain uses TRBV6-1 and TRBJ2-3, with 9 bases lining up with TRBD1. This receptor was obtained from a man aged 55 to 70 in good health. The sample taken for sequencing was blood. CDR3 protein: CASRDPGQGDTQYF. The CDR3, as DNA: TGTGCCAGCAGGGACCCGGGACAGGGAGATACGCAGTATTTT.